Described below is a single T cell receptor (beta chain) sequence and its context. The target antigen is unknown. This specimen belongs to a study of blood T cells in healthy people across ages. Study findings and constraints: Percentage of naive T cells showed a strong correlation with TCR beta diversity. Estimates of diversity drawn from one million T cells were considered underestimates.

Germline loops: CDR1 SGHVS, CDR2 FQNEAQ. V was trimmed by 1 base and J by 5 bases, leaving 8 bases between them. This CDR3 is 13 amino acids long. With a J-beta primer mix and a sample-barcoded 5' primer, a second PCR ran about 7 to 12 cycles. Unique molecular identifiers of 12 random nucleotides labeled each cDNA. TCRdb independently ran MiXCR on the 5' RACE reads; one entry per CDR3 protein. The data hold about 1.5 million distinct CDR3 sequences, with roughly 40% observed a single time. This TCR derives from a woman aged 18-29 years in good health. The V gene is TRBV7-8, the J gene TRBJ2-5; D is ambiguous. Source material: blood. CDR3 sequence reads: CASSLGPWETQYF. CDR3 nucleotide sequence: TGTGCCAGCAGCTTAGGGCCGTGGGAGACCCAGTACTTC. The variable domain in full, completed from reference TRBV7-8 and TRBJ2-5, reads GAGVSQSPRYKVAKRGQDVALRCDPISGHVSLFWYQQALGQGPEFLTYFQNEAQLDKSGLPSDRFFAERPEGSVSTLKIQRTQQEDSAVYLCASSLGPWETQYFGPGTRLLVL.